A selection of T cell receptor beta chains follows, all from one sample in a study of beta chain features in type 1 diabetes. Repertoires were generated with immunoSEQ multiplex PCR, while TCRdb's copy carries only in-frame clones and drops some. The sample lists hundreds of thousands of clones; roughly 12% were seen once. The material sequenced was naive CD4+ T cells from blood. These receptors were obtained from a man younger than 30 in good health. The CDR3 runs from the conserved cysteine through the conserved F or W. Each record gives: V gene, D gene, J gene, clone size, CDR3 protein, CDR3 DNA. The D gene is left open where the match is weak. Part of the rows lack a size; the others show once, few, many or a class for expanded clones.

v_gene: TRBV28; d_gene: NA; j_gene: TRBJ2-5; abundance: few; CDR3aa: CASSLYLGAETQYF; CDR3nt: TGTGCCAGCAGTTTATATCTGGGGGCAGAGACCCAGTACTTC
v_gene: TRBV28; d_gene: NA; j_gene: TRBJ2-7; abundance: once; CDR3aa: CASSFVSGPPEAGYEQYF; CDR3nt: TGTGCCAGCAGTTTCGTATCAGGGCCCCCTGAGGCTGGTTACGAGCAGTACTTC
v_gene: TRBV4-1; d_gene: TRBD2; j_gene: TRBJ2-7; abundance: NA; CDR3aa: CASSPFSSGSPLEQYF; CDR3nt: TGCGCCAGCAGCCCATTCTCCAGCGGGAGTCCCCTCGAGCAGTACTTC
v_gene: TRBV4-3; d_gene: NA; j_gene: TRBJ2-7; abundance: few; CDR3aa: CASSQDIGGTPYEQYF; CDR3nt: TGCGCCAGCAGCCAAGATATCGGGGGAACCCCCTACGAGCAGTACTTC
v_gene: TRBV7-2; d_gene: NA; j_gene: TRBJ2-1; abundance: NA; CDR3aa: CASSLVGGGSYNEQFF; CDR3nt: TGTGCCAGCAGCTTAGTCGGGGGAGGCTCCTACAATGAGCAGTTCTTC
v_gene: TRBV7-2; d_gene: TRBD2; j_gene: TRBJ2-7; abundance: few; CDR3aa: CASSQASGRQYEQYF; CDR3nt: TGTGCCAGCAGTCAGGCTAGCGGGAGACAGTACGAGCAGTACTTC
v_gene: TRBV23-1; d_gene: NA; j_gene: TRBJ1-2; abundance: few; CDR3aa: CASSQSRGVWQSGGGYTF; CDR3nt: TGCGCCAGCAGTCAATCGAGGGGGGTTTGGCAGAGCGGGGGTGGCTACACCTTC
v_gene: TRBV18; d_gene: TRBD1; j_gene: TRBJ2-5; abundance: few; CDR3aa: CASSGQVETQYF; CDR3nt: TGTGCCAGCTCAGGACAGGTGGAGACCCAGTACTTC
v_gene: TRBV10-3; d_gene: TRBD1; j_gene: TRBJ2-7; abundance: NA; CDR3aa: CAISRQGDEQYF; CDR3nt: TGTGCCATCAGTCGACAGGGGGACGAGCAGTACTTC
v_gene: TRBV5-4; d_gene: TRBD2; j_gene: TRBJ2-1; abundance: NA; CDR3aa: CASSQGLNGYNEQFF; CDR3nt: TGTGCCAGCAGCCAGGGACTAAACGGCTACAATGAGCAGTTCTTC
v_gene: TRBV28; d_gene: NA; j_gene: TRBJ1-2; abundance: few; CDR3aa: CASSTRDTQVYGYTF; CDR3nt: TGTGCCAGCAGTACCCGGGACACCCAAGTCTATGGCTACACCTTC
v_gene: TRBV5-6; d_gene: NA; j_gene: TRBJ2-7; abundance: few; CDR3aa: CASSPGGPYEQYF; CDR3nt: TGTGCCAGCAGCCCCGGGGGGCCCTACGAGCAGTACTTC
v_gene: TRBV30; d_gene: TRBD1; j_gene: TRBJ1-5; abundance: NA; CDR3aa: CAWSGPGTGSNQPQHF; CDR3nt: TGTGCCTGGAGTGGCCCCGGGACAGGGAGCAATCAGCCCCAGCATTTT
v_gene: TRBV5-1; d_gene: NA; j_gene: TRBJ2-2; abundance: NA; CDR3aa: CASSFDGLLDTGELFF; CDR3nt: TGCGCCAGCAGCTTCGACGGACTCCTAGACACCGGGGAGCTGTTTTTT
v_gene: TRBV5-1; d_gene: TRBD1; j_gene: TRBJ1-2; abundance: few; CDR3aa: CASNEGTGDGYTF; CDR3nt: TGCGCCAGCAACGAAGGGACAGGGGATGGCTACACCTTC
v_gene: TRBV11-2; d_gene: NA; j_gene: TRBJ2-6; abundance: few; CDR3aa: CASSFRSGANVLTF; CDR3nt: TGTGCCAGCAGCTTTCGCTCTGGGGCCAACGTCCTGACTTTC
v_gene: TRBV11-2; d_gene: NA; j_gene: TRBJ2-4; abundance: few; CDR3aa: CASSLDLRVGRNIQYF; CDR3nt: TGTGCCAGCAGCTTAGATCTCCGGGTGGGGAGAAACATTCAGTACTTC
v_gene: TRBV30; d_gene: TRBD2; j_gene: TRBJ2-7; abundance: few; CDR3aa: CAWSRGLAGYEQYF; CDR3nt: TGTGCCTGGAGTCGTGGACTAGCGGGGTACGAGCAGTACTTC
v_gene: TRBV14; d_gene: NA; j_gene: TRBJ2-2; abundance: few; CDR3aa: CASSLRGTSTYTGELFF; CDR3nt: TGTGCCAGCAGCCTCCGCGGGACTTCGACTTACACCGGGGAGCTGTTTTTT
v_gene: TRBV6-6; d_gene: NA; j_gene: TRBJ1-6; abundance: few; CDR3aa: CASSPTGGLGSPLHF; CDR3nt: TGTGCCAGCAGCCCGACGGGAGGGTTGGGTTCACCCCTCCACTTT
v_gene: TRBV5-1; d_gene: TRBD2; j_gene: TRBJ2-1; abundance: NA; CDR3aa: CASSLGVAGAARQFF; CDR3nt: TGCGCCAGCAGCTTGGGGGTAGCGGGAGCAGCTCGGCAGTTCTTC
v_gene: TRBV27; d_gene: TRBD1; j_gene: TRBJ1-6; abundance: NA; CDR3aa: CASSLKPQGAEFNSPLHF; CDR3nt: TGTGCCAGCAGTTTAAAACCTCAGGGGGCCGAATTTAATTCACCCCTCCACTTT
v_gene: TRBV9; d_gene: NA; j_gene: TRBJ2-1; abundance: NA; CDR3aa: CASSVRWGLADYNEQFF; CDR3nt: TGTGCCAGCAGCGTAAGGTGGGGGCTAGCGGATTACAATGAGCAGTTCTTC
v_gene: TRBV5-1; d_gene: NA; j_gene: TRBJ2-3; abundance: NA; CDR3aa: CASSLGQAMVDTQYF; CDR3nt: TGCGCCAGCAGCTTGGGACAGGCGATGGTAGATACGCAGTATTTT
v_gene: TRBV21-1; d_gene: NA; j_gene: TRBJ1-5; abundance: NA; CDR3aa: CASSKGGRFNQPQHF; CDR3nt: TGTGCCAGCAGCAAAGGGGGCCGTTTCAATCAGCCCCAGCATTTT
v_gene: TRBV30; d_gene: NA; j_gene: TRBJ1-1; abundance: NA; CDR3aa: CAYSWAQVNTEAFF; CDR3nt: TGTGCCTACTCCTGGGCGCAGGTGAACACTGAAGCTTTCTTT
v_gene: TRBV11-2; d_gene: NA; j_gene: TRBJ1-4; abundance: NA; CDR3aa: CASSLYRDPNEKLFF; CDR3nt: TGTGCCAGCAGCTTATACCGGGATCCTAATGAAAAACTGTTTTTT
v_gene: TRBV9; d_gene: TRBD2; j_gene: TRBJ2-3; abundance: NA; CDR3aa: CASSVEPGGSTDTQYF; CDR3nt: TGTGCCAGCAGCGTAGAGCCGGGGGGAAGCACAGATACGCAGTATTTT
v_gene: TRBV6-5; d_gene: NA; j_gene: TRBJ2-7; abundance: few; CDR3aa: CASSYSRGGYEQYF; CDR3nt: TGTGCCAGCAGTTACTCGAGGGGGGGCTACGAGCAGTACTTC
v_gene: TRBV11-2; d_gene: TRBD1; j_gene: TRBJ2-6; abundance: few; CDR3aa: CASSHGTGYAGANVLTF; CDR3nt: TGTGCCAGCAGCCACGGGACAGGGTACGCTGGGGCCAACGTCCTGACTTTC
v_gene: TRBV28; d_gene: TRBD2; j_gene: TRBJ2-1; abundance: NA; CDR3aa: CASSFPTGNSLAGLNNEQFF; CDR3nt: TGTGCCAGCAGTTTTCCTACTGGCAACTCACTAGCGGGACTGAACAATGAGCAGTTCTTC
v_gene: TRBV4-1; d_gene: TRBD2; j_gene: TRBJ2-7; abundance: NA; CDR3aa: CASSQVRLAGGRKEQYF; CDR3nt: TGCGCCAGCAGCCAAGTTCGGCTAGCGGGAGGCAGGAAGGAGCAGTACTTC
v_gene: TRBV28; d_gene: TRBD1; j_gene: TRBJ1-1; abundance: NA; CDR3aa: CASSSAGTGNTEAFF; CDR3nt: TGTGCCAGCAGTTCGGCCGGGACAGGGAACACTGAAGCTTTCTTT
v_gene: TRBV4-1; d_gene: TRBD1; j_gene: TRBJ2-7; abundance: NA; CDR3aa: CASSHTDRDLYEQYF; CDR3nt: TGCGCCAGCAGCCACACGGACAGGGACCTCTACGAGCAGTACTTC
v_gene: TRBV7-2; d_gene: TRBD2; j_gene: TRBJ2-2; abundance: few; CDR3aa: CASSPLSLAGGTGELFF; CDR3nt: TGTGCCAGCAGCCCACTCTCCCTAGCGGGAGGCACCGGGGAGCTGTTTTTT
v_gene: TRBV5-1; d_gene: NA; j_gene: TRBJ1-4; abundance: NA; CDR3aa: CASSRTPTLITGEKLFF; CDR3nt: TGCGCCAGCAGCCGAACTCCGACCCTAATCACAGGTGAAAAACTGTTTTTT
v_gene: TRBV7-2; d_gene: NA; j_gene: TRBJ2-3; abundance: few; CDR3aa: CASSKDSKPTDTQYF; CDR3nt: TGTGCCAGCAGCAAGGACAGTAAACCCACAGATACGCAGTATTTT